This TCR beta chain was captured in a study of molecular identifiers for immune sequencing clone quantification. Trimming stripped 5 bases from V and 0 bases from J, with 16 bases between. CDR1 is KGHDR and CDR2 is SFDVKD in the germline V gene. The CDR3 contains 18 residues. MiXCR, run by TCRdb on the PCR reads, gives a single entry per CDR3 protein. The table shows 300,000 to 400,000 distinct CDR3 sequences, with under 25% occurring only once. Study observations and caveats: Clones exceeding 20 RNA copies carried over 97% of effector molecules but under 1% of naive-cell molecules.

The authors gated naive CD8 T cells as CD8+CD4-CCR7+CD45RA+ for sorting. There are a few counts of this clonotype. Its target is unknown. The chain combines TRBV24-1 with TRBJ2-6, with D unclear. This TCR derives from a human donor in good health. Some libraries in this study had Jurkat cell RNA spiked in. The sample taken for sequencing was naive CD8+ T cells from blood, with Jurkat cell RNA spiked in. As for subset: FACS-sorted CD8+CD4-CCR7+CD45RA+ naive T cells. The CDR3 nucleotides are TGTGCCACCAGTGCAATTAAGGGAATTCCCTCTGGGGCCAACGTCCTGACTTTC. This sequence encodes CATSAIKGIPSGANVLTF.